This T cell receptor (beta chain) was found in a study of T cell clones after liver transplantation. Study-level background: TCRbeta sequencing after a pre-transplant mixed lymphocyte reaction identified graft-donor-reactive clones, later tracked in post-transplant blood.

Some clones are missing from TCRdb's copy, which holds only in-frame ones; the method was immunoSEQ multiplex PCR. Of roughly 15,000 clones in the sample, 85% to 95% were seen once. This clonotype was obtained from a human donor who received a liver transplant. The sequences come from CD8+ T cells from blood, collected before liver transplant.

The DNA of the CDR3 is TGTGCCATCAGCGAACTAGCGGAAGATCTCACAGATACGCAGTATTTT. It translates to CAISELAEDLTDTQYF. The genes are TRBV10-3 and TRBJ2-3; 8 bases are shared with TRBD2. V dropped 6 bases and J dropped 2; count of bases not matched to a gene: 10. CDR3 length: 16 residues. The germline V gene has CDR1 ENHRY and CDR2 SYGVKD.